One sample yielded the 12 T cell receptor beta chains listed below, sequenced in a study of synovial regulatory T cells in juvenile arthritis. Profiling relied on immunoSEQ multiplex PCR, and the TCRdb table lists in-frame clones only, not all of them. Listed are over 9,000 clones; roughly 1.9% falls within the top ten. Sequencing input: Treg cells from blood. The subset denotes: remaining (HLA-DR-negative) circulating blood Treg cells. The receptors here all came from a donor aged 2-35 years with juvenile idiopathic arthritis.

The chain recombines TRBV7-3 with TRBJ2-1; TCRdb's D call, TRBD2, is unchecked because there is no DNA. The CDR3 extends over 16 amino acids. No DNA is listed. The V gene's germline CDR1 is SGHTA and CDR2 FQGTGA. Here the CDR3 reads CASSLQTSGRLNEQFF.

J is TRBJ1-2 and V is TRBV30; the TCRdb call, TRBD1, lacks DNA for checking. This CDR3 is 16 amino acids long. The nucleotide record is missing. Germline V gene lookup returns CDR1 GTSNPN and CDR2 SVGIG (reference sequence). The CDR3 sequence: CAWRETGAARNYGYTF.

The chain combines TRBV2 with TRBJ1-4; TCRdb calls TRBD1, which cannot be checked without DNA. The CDR3 loop spans 13 amino acids. No DNA accompanies this entry. Germline V lookup: CDR1 SNHLY, CDR2 FYNNEI. CDR3 in amino acids: CASAGTGNEKLFF.

The genes are TRBV5-1 and TRBJ2-3; TCRdb outputs TRBD2, but without DNA this stays unchecked. CDR3 length: 16 residues. No DNA is recorded. Germline V lookup: CDR1 SGHRS, CDR2 YFSETQ. The CDR3 region is CASSLGVSLYADTQYF.

This chain connects TRBV4-1 to TRBJ2-1. Per germline, CDR1 MGHRA and CDR2 YSYEKL. The CDR3 sequence is 13 residues long. There is no recorded DNA. The chain's CDR3 is CASSQEGHNEQFF.

The CDR3 loop reads CASSPPNRGDTGELFF. This chain joins TRBV18 and TRBJ2-2; TCRdb names TRBD1, which stays unverified in the absence of DNA. The V gene's germline CDR1 is KGHSH and CDR2 LQKENI. The CDR3 consists of 16 residues. No DNA sequence is on record.

The gene calls are TRBV11-2 and TRBJ2-5; TCRdb lists TRBD2, though no DNA is available to test this call. Germline CDR1 is SGHAT and CDR2 is FQNNGV. The CDR3 totals 16 residues. This entry has no DNA. This chain's CDR3 is CASSLWTSGRSYEQYF.

By frequency, this clone registers medium-sized. This chain joins TRBV4-1 and TRBJ1-2; the TCRdb D gene call, TRBD1, has no DNA to confirm it. Germline V gene lookup returns CDR1 MGHRA and CDR2 YSYEKL. This CDR3 is built from 18 residues. No DNA has been recorded. The CDR3 reads CASSHLKREDRRNYGYTF.

The chain links TRBV9 to TRBJ2-3. The germline gives CDR1 SGDLS, CDR2 YYNGEE. This CDR3 has 14 residues. No DNA is listed. The CDR3 here is CASSVPDSTDTQYF.

The rearrangement joins TRBV7-2 to TRBJ2-2; TCRdb picks TRBD1, but there is no DNA to check that call. This CDR3 has 13 amino acids. DNA is not on record. Germline V gives CDR1 SGHTA, CDR2 FQGNSA. The CDR3 loop reads CASSSVLRGELFF.

This clone is medium-sized (0.01 to 0.1%) by frequency. V gene TRBV18 combines with J gene TRBJ2-7; TCRdb designates TRBD2, a call that cannot be tested without DNA. CDR1 is KGHSH, CDR2 LQKENI, per germline. The CDR3 covers 15 residues. DNA was not recorded. The CDR3: CASSPPTSSFYEQYF.

The chain is built from TRBV7-9 and TRBJ2-7; TCRdb outputs TRBD2, but without DNA this stays unchecked. The CDR3 contains 11 residues. DNA for this receptor is not on file. CDR1 is SEHNR and CDR2 is FQNEAQ in the germline V gene (reference sequence). This CDR3 reads CASSPGWEQYF.